A single sample gave rise to the 16 T cell receptor beta chains below, sequenced in a study of Ad26.COV2.S vaccination and SARS-CoV-2 variants. This table comes from immunoSEQ multiplex PCR, and its TCRdb copy is limited to in-frame clones, with some not included. This repertoire shows about half a million clones, 89% found once; its top ten account for 1.5% to 2%. Treatment in this sample: over 15 received Ad26.COV2.S at low or high dose, single or two shots; roughly 5 received placebo; per-sample allocation not given. Samples analyzed were those drawn on day 63 after the first vaccine or placebo injection. The source was peripheral blood, collected in a trial of Ad26.COV2.S vaccine versus placebo. Source of these receptors: a person between 18 and 65 years old who received the Ad26.COV2.S COVID-19 vaccine or a placebo.

This chain uses TRBV9 with TRBJ2-3; 7 bases are shared with TRBD1. Germline V CDR1 and CDR2: SGDLS, YYNGEE. The V and J ends lost 2 bases and 1 base, in that order; junction bases with no gene match: 4. This CDR3 is built from 15 residues. The CDR3 bases are TGTGCCAGCAGCGTCGATGACAGGGGCACAGATACGCAGTATTTT. This sequence encodes CASSVDDRGTDTQYF.

The chain joins TRBV9 to TRBJ2-6; the D gene could be TRBD1 or TRBD2 (6 bases each). The CDR3 consists of 18 residues. Germline CDR1 is SGDLS and CDR2 is YYNGEE. V shed 0 bases and J shed 0 bases, with 13 bases lying between them. The CDR3 bases are TGTGCCAGCAGCGTAGAGGGGGGTGCCTACTCTGGGGCCAACGTCCTGACTTTC. It is translated as CASSVEGGAYSGANVLTF.

This chain uses TRBV4-1 with TRBJ2-7; possibly TRBD2 for D (5 bases). The CDR3 sequence is 12 residues long. Trimming pared 1 base from V and 4 bases from J, leaving 5 bases between. Germline V gene data show CDR1 as MGHRA and CDR2 as YSYEKL. The CDR3 region is CASSQGGYEQYF. Here the CDR3 DNA reads TGCGCCAGCAGCCAAGGCGGGTACGAGCAGTACTTC.

This rearrangement joins TRBV30 to TRBJ1-5, with D perhaps TRBD1 (6 bases). Between the trimmed V and J ends, which lost 0 bases and 4 bases, there was a span of 13 bases. Germline V gives CDR1 GTSNPN, CDR2 SVGIG (reference sequence). CDR3 length: 15 amino acids. The CDR3 region has the DNA TGTGCCTGGAGTGTACCGGGACAAGAAAATCAGCCCCAGCATTTT. Translation gives CAWSVPGQENQPQHF.

The gene calls are TRBV30 and TRBJ1-1; possibly TRBD1 for D (5 bases). This CDR3 region has 11 residues. The V and J ends lost 3 bases and 5 bases respectively, with 7 bases between them. Germline CDR1 GTSNPN, CDR2 SVGIG (reference sequence). The CDR3 reads CAWRGRTEAFF. The CDR3 bases are TGTGCCTGGAGGGGGCGGACTGAAGCTTTCTTT.

The chain carries TRBV7-2 and TRBJ2-5, with D perhaps given as TRBD1 or TRBD2 (6 bases each). V lost 2 bases and J 5 bases, leaving 15 bases between the germline ends. The CDR3 length is 15 residues. Per the germline V gene, CDR1 is SGHTA and CDR2 is FQGNSA. The CDR3 DNA sequence: TGTGCCAGCAGCTTAAATCTGGGGGCGGGGGAGACCCAGTACTTC. Protein: CASSLNLGAGETQYF.

This rearrangement joins TRBV19 to TRBJ1-2; 10 nucleotides agree with TRBD1. With 9 bases clipped from V and 0 bases from J, the junction kept 10 bases outside the gene matches. The CDR3 totals 16 residues. Germline loops: CDR1 LNHDA, CDR2 SQIVND (reference sequence). CDR3 bases: TGTGCCAGCTCCGACAGGGGGCAACAGGCTAACTATGGCTACACCTTC. Its translation: CASSDRGQQANYGYTF.

V usage is TRBV7-9 and J usage is TRBJ1-2, with no clear D. V was cut by 5 bases and J by 6 bases, with 19 bases left in between. Germline V lookup: CDR1 SEHNR, CDR2 FQNEAQ (reference sequence). The CDR3 has 15 residues. CDR3 coding DNA: TGTGCCAGCAGCCCGGGCCCCCGGGGTAATCATGGCTACACCTTC. It codes for CASSPGPRGNHGYTF.

The chain employs TRBV10-3 and TRBJ2-4; 8 positions agree with TRBD1. CDR1 is ENHRY and CDR2 is SYGVKD in the germline V gene. The CDR3 is made up of 14 amino acids. V was clipped by 6 bases and J by 6 bases; unmatched bases: 7. The CDR3 reads CAISDRGRLNIQYF. CDR3 bases: TGTGCCATCAGCGACAGGGGTAGACTAAACATTCAGTACTTC.

This clone was seen only once. This sequence joins TRBV11-2 and TRBJ2-7; 12 nucleotides line up with TRBD1. The junction had 13 bases not matched to a gene; V was cut back by 3 bases and J by 7 bases. In germline, CDR1 is SGHAT, CDR2 FQNNGV. The CDR3 length is 17 residues. CDR3 coding DNA: TGTGCCAGCAGCTTTCTTTCCGGGGGACAGGGGGCACAAGAGCAGTACTTC. This codes for CASSFLSGGQGAQEQYF. The full variable domain, completed using reference TRBV11-2 and TRBJ2-7, is EAGVAQSPRYKIIEKRQSVAFWCNPISGHATLYWYQQILGQGPKLLIQFQNNGVVDDSQLPKDRFSAERLKGVDSTLKIQPAKLEDSAVYLCASSFLSGGQGAQEQYFGPGTRLTVT.

V gene TRBV10-3 combines with J gene TRBJ2-5; tentative D call: TRBD1 (7 bases). The CDR3 sequence is 15 residues long. The germline CDR1 and CDR2 sequences are ENHRY and SYGVKD. The V gene lost 6 bases and the J gene lost 5 bases, with 19 bases spanning the gap. Here the CDR3 DNA reads TGTGCCATCAGCGGGGGACAGACGACGTGGGAGACCCAGTACTTC. Translated, it gives CAISGGQTTWETQYF.

The rearrangement uses TRBV3-1 (or the pseudogene TRBV3-2) and TRBJ2-3; 10 nucleotides align to TRBD2. V lost 3 bases and J lost 3; bases outside the gene matches: 6. Germline values: CDR1 LGHDT, CDR2 YNNKEL (reference sequence). The CDR3 length is 16 residues. The CDR3: CASSHPGTSVTDTQYF. CDR3 bases: TGTGCCAGCAGCCACCCCGGGACTAGCGTGACAGATACGCAGTATTTT.

V and J are TRBV7-9 and TRBJ2-3, with D unresolved. V dropped 1 base and J dropped 14 bases, with 10 bases sitting between them. CDR3 length: 11 amino acids. CDR1 and CDR2 (germline): SEHNR, FQNEAQ (reference sequence). The CDR3 DNA follows: TGTGCCAGCAGCTTAGAATTAAGGTGGTATTTT. This sequence encodes CASSLELRWYF.

The genes are TRBV11-1 and TRBJ2-1, with 11 bases lining up with TRBD1. With 5 bases clipped from V and 10 bases from J, the junction kept 13 bases outside the gene matches. This CDR3 region has 16 residues. Germline V CDR1 and CDR2: SGHAT, FQDESV (reference sequence). The CDR3: CASSPGPGQGGNEQFF. CDR3 nucleotide sequence: TGTGCCAGCAGCCCGGGCCCGGGACAGGGGGGTAACGAGCAGTTCTTC.

The genes are TRBV6-5 and TRBJ2-1, with TRBD1 as a possible D gene (6 bases). The V gene lost 5 bases and the J gene lost 9 bases, with 11 bases spanning the gap. CDR3 length: 12 residues. Germline loops: CDR1 MNHEY, CDR2 SVGAGI. CDR3 protein: CASSLRGFEQFF. The CDR3 region has the DNA TGTGCCAGCAGTCTCAGGGGATTTGAGCAGTTCTTC.

The rearrangement joins TRBV7-9 to TRBJ2-7; 8 bases agree with TRBD2. J was trimmed by 0 bases and V by 5 bases; bases with no gene match: 9. Germline V gene lookup returns CDR1 SEHNR and CDR2 FQNEAQ (reference sequence). The CDR3 loop spans 16 amino acids. CDR3 DNA sequence: TGTGCCAGCAGCCGCGAACCCGGGGGGGGCTCCTACGAGCAGTACTTC. It specifies CASSREPGGGSYEQYF.